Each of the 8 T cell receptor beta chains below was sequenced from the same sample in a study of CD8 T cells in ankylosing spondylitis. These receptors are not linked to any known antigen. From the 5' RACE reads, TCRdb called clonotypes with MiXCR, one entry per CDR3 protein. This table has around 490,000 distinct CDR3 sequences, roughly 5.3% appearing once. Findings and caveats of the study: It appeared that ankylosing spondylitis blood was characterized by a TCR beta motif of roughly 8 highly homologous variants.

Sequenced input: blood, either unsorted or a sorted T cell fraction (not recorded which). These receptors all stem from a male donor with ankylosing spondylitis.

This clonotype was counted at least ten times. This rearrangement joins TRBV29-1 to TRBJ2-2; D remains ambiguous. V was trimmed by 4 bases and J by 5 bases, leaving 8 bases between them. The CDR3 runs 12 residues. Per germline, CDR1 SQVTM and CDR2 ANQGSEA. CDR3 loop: CSVAGLTGELFF. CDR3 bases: TGCAGCGTTGCCGGGTTGACCGGGGAGCTGTTTTTT.

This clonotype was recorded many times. This CDR3 is CASSTEGGVQPQHF. The CDR3 region has the DNA TGCGCCAGCAGCACCGAGGGGGGAGTCCAGCCCCAGCATTTT. J is TRBJ1-5 and V is TRBV5-1; TRBD1 is a possible D gene (6 bases). Trimming took off 4 bases at V and 7 bases at J, with 15 bases between the two ends. Germline V lookup: CDR1 SGHRS, CDR2 YFSETQ. The CDR3 length is 14 residues.

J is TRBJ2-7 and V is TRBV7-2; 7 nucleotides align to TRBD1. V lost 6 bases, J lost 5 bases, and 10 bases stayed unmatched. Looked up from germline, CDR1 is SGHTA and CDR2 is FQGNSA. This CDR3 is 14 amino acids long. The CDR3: CASRQVGGADEQYF. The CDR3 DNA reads TGTGCCAGCAGACAAGTAGGGGGCGCCGACGAGCAGTACTTC.

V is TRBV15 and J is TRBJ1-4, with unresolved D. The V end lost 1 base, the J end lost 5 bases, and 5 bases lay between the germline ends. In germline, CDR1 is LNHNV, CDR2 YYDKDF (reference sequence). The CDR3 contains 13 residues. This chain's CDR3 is CATSRAPNEKLFF. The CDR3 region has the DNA TGTGCCACCAGCAGAGCACCAAATGAAAAACTGTTTTTT.

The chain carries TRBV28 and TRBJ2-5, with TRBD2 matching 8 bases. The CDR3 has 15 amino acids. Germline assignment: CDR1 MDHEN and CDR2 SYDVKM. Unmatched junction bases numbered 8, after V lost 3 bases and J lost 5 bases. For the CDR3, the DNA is TGTGCCAGCAGTTTTACGGGGGGGCCGGAGGAGACCCAGTACTTC. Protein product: CASSFTGGPEETQYF.

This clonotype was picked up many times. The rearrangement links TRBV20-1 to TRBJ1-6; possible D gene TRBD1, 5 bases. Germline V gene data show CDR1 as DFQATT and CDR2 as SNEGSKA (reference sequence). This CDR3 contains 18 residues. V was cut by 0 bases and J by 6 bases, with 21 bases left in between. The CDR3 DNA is TGCAGTGCTAGAGATCTCTCGGCAGGGCTTTATGGTAATTCACCCCTCCACTTT. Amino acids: CSARDLSAGLYGNSPLHF.

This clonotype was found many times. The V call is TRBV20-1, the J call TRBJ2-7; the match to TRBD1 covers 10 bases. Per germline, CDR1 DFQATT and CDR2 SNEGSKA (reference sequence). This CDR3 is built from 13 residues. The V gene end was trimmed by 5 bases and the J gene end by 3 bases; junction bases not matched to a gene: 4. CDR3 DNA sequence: TGCAGTGCTCCCGGGACAGGGGACTACGAGCAGTACTTC. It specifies CSAPGTGDYEQYF.

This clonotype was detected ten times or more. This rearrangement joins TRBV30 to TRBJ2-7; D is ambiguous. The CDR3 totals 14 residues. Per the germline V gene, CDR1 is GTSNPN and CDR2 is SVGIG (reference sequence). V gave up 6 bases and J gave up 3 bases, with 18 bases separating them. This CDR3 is CACKPFRSLYEQYF. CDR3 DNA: TGTGCCTGCAAGCCCTTCAGGAGCCTCTACGAGCAGTACTTC. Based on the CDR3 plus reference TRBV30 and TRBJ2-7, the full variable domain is SQTIHQWPATLVQPVGSPLSLECTVEGTSNPNLYWYRQAAGRGLQLLFYSVGIGQISSEVPQNLSASRPQDRQFILSSKKLLLSDSGFYLCACKPFRSLYEQYFGPGTRLTVT.